This T cell receptor beta chain was obtained from a study of OX40 agonist ivuxolimab in advanced cancers. Measured with immunoSEQ multiplex PCR; TCRdb has only the in-frame clones, and not every one. This sample has some 44,000 clones, with 85% to 90% found just once. Germline values: CDR1 WSHSY, CDR2 SAAADI. V lost 2 bases, J lost 1 base, and 0 bases stayed unmatched. The CDR3 loop spans 15 amino acids. V usage is TRBV10-2 and J usage is TRBJ2-5, with 11 positions matching TRBD2. The receptor was isolated from an adult with an advanced solid tumor such as melanoma, head and neck, liver or kidney cancer. The specimen comprised CD4+ or CD8+ T cells sorted from blood, sampled in a trial of the OX40 agonist ivuxolimab. CDR3 sequence: CASSELAGGQETQYF. In DNA form, the CDR3 reads TGCGCCAGCAGTGAGCTAGCGGGAGGCCAAGAGACCCAGTACTTC.